This T cell receptor beta chain was captured in a study of blood T cell repertoires in COVID-19. Overall study: COVID-19 samples from acute and convalescent phases originated in the United States, Italy and Spain. The analysed material was cDNA or gDNA that came from T cells, B-cell-depleted T cells, or PBMCs.

This CDR3 contains 16 residues. The junction had 5 bases not matched to a gene; V was cut back by 5 bases and J by 0 bases. The germline V gene has CDR1 SGHTA and CDR2 FQGNSA. In the original analysis: Reference gene primer amplification in the assay estimated nucleated cell counts. Here immunoSEQ multiplex PCR was the method, and the copy in TCRdb shows in-frame clones only, minus some. V, J and clone size were drawn from that table, and D and trimming were deduced from the DNA. The repertoire holds roughly 230,000 clones, with 70% to 90% as singletons. The sequenced material came from peripheral blood. The rearrangement uses TRBV7-2 and TRBJ1-5; 9 bases map to TRBD1. The origin of this receptor is a man aged 35 to 55 with acute or convalescent COVID-19. The CDR3 sequence: CASSQGQGYSNQPQHF. In DNA form, the CDR3 reads TGTGCCAGCAGCCAGGGACAGGGTTATAGCAATCAGCCCCAGCATTTT.